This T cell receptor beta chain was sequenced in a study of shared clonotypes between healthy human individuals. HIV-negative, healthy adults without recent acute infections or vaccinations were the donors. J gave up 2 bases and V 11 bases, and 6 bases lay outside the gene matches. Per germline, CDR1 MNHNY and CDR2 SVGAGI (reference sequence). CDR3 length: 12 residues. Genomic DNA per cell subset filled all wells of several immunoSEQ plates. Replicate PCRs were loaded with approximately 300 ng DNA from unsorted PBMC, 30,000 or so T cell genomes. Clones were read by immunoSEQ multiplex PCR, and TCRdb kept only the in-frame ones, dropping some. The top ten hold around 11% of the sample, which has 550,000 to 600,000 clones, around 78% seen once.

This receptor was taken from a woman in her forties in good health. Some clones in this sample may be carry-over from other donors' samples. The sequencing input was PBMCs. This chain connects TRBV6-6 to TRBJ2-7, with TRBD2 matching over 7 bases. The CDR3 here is CASLAVPYEQYF. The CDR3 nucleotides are TGTGCCTCCCTAGCGGTCCCCTACGAGCAGTACTTC.